Listed here are 17 T cell receptor beta chains from one sample, sequenced in a study of cytotoxic CD8 clonotypes in ibrutinib-treated CLL. The protocol was immunoSEQ multiplex PCR, while the TCRdb copy is restricted to in-frame clones and leaves out a portion. Of about 160,000 clones listed, 84% were seen once; the top ten hold 3.5% to 5.5%. This material consisted of PBMCs, taken after 24 months of ibrutinib treatment. These receptors originate from a human donor with chronic lymphocytic leukemia.

This clone appeared a few times. This chain connects TRBV28 to TRBJ1-1; the D gene is possibly TRBD1 (5 bases). V lost 2 bases, J lost 0 bases, and 7 bases lay in between. The germline V gene has CDR1 MDHEN and CDR2 SYDVKM. CDR3 length equals 14 residues. CDR3 loop: CASSLPGLNTEAFF. CDR3 nucleotides: TGTGCCAGCAGTTTACCAGGGCTGAACACTGAAGCTTTCTTT.

This clone was seen a few times. The rearrangement uses TRBV6-5 and TRBJ1-6; no definite D call. Trimming shortened V by 3 bases and J by 7 bases, and 13 bases separated the two germline ends. The germline V gene has CDR1 MNHEY and CDR2 SVGAGI. The CDR3 has 15 amino acids. The CDR3 region has the DNA TGTGCCAGCAGTTATGGCAGCACCATCAATTCACCCCTCCACTTT. Protein sequence: CASSYGSTINSPLHF.

To note about this clone: The missing conserved phenylalanine or tryptophan at the end of this CDR3 makes a read error likely. The DNA is left out, because the CDR3 cannot be placed on it with certainty; the CDR3 is given as TCRdb lists it. This chain links TRBV19 with TRBJ1-1; TRBD1 reflects the table's D call only, with no check against the DNA. The CDR3 contains 12 residues when both ends are counted. The germline V gene has CDR1 LNHDA and CDR2 SQIVND (reference sequence). CDR3: CASTLRTGVQAY.

In its sample, this clone was seen a few times. The J gene is TRBJ1-1, the V gene TRBV18; no firm D call. V was pared by 4 bases and J by 1 base, with 10 bases between. The CDR3 runs to 14 residues. The germline gives CDR1 KGHSH, CDR2 LQKENI. The CDR3 protein is CASSLSGPNTEAFF. CDR3 DNA: TGTGCCAGCTCACTTTCTGGTCCGAACACTGAAGCTTTCTTT. Looking up the rest from reference TRBV18 and TRBJ1-1 gives the full variable domain: NAGVMQNPRHLVRRRGQEARLRCSPMKGHSHVYWYRQLPEEGLKFMVYLQKENIIDESGMPKERFSAEFPKEGPSILRIQQVVRGDSAAYFCASSLSGPNTEAFFGQGTRLTVV.

The chain carries TRBV7-7 and TRBJ2-5; a possible D gene is TRBD1 (6 bases). The CDR3 is made up of 14 amino acids. Deletions cut 5 bases from V and 3 bases from J, with 13 bases between. Germline V gene data show CDR1 as SSHAT and CDR2 as FNYEAQ (reference sequence). The CDR3 DNA reads as TGTGCCAGCAGCCCAACCGGGACAAAAGAGACCCAGTACTTC. It translates to CASSPTGTKETQYF.

The rearrangement uses TRBV7-9 and TRBJ2-7; 10 bases line up with TRBD1. Germline CDR1 is SEHNR and CDR2 is FQNEAQ (reference sequence). The CDR3 is made up of 14 amino acids. After removal of 5 bases from V and 4 bases from J, the junction contained 5 bases not matched to a gene. In DNA, the CDR3 is TGTGCCAGCAGCCTGACGGACAGGGGGTACGAGCAGTACTTC. Its protein is CASSLTDRGYEQYF.

The chain combines TRBV19 with TRBJ1-5; TRBD1 aligns across 9 bases. J lost 4 bases, V lost 3 bases, and 4 bases had no gene match. CDR3 length equals 15 residues. Germline V gives CDR1 LNHDA, CDR2 SQIVND (reference sequence). This chain's CDR3 is CASSIWDRENQPQHF. The DNA for the CDR3 is TGTGCCAGTAGTATTTGGGACAGGGAAAATCAGCCCCAGCATTTT.

This sequence joins TRBV5-6 and TRBJ2-1, with D possibly matching TRBD2 (5 bases). The V end was cut by 4 bases, the J end by 9 bases, with 14 bases between. Germline CDR1 is SGHDT and CDR2 is YYEEEE. There are 13 residues in the CDR3. The CDR3 spells CASSPTRLLEQFF. The CDR3 DNA reads TGTGCCAGCAGCCCGACCAGACTACTTGAGCAGTTCTTC.

The chain uses TRBV2 and TRBJ2-4; D is undetermined. Germline V gene lookup returns CDR1 SNHLY and CDR2 FYNNEI. Trimming took 3 bases from V and 3 from J, leaving 9 bases between them. The CDR3 is made up of 14 amino acids. The CDR3 is CASSDSVGKNIQYF. As DNA, the CDR3 is TGTGCCAGCAGTGACAGTGTTGGCAAAAACATTCAGTACTTC.

The V gene is TRBV29-1, the J gene TRBJ1-2; possible D gene TRBD1, 5 bases. Trimming pared 4 bases from V and 5 bases from J, leaving 11 bases between. CDR1 is SQVTM, CDR2 ANQGSEA, per germline. The CDR3 totals 12 residues. CDR3 sequence (DNA): TGCAGCGTTGTTGGTCAGGGTTATGGCTACACCTTC. This gives the protein CSVVGQGYGYTF.

The chain links TRBV19 to TRBJ1-1, with 10 bases matching TRBD1. Looked up from germline, CDR1 is LNHDA and CDR2 is SQIVND (reference sequence). V lost 3 bases and J lost 4; bases outside the gene matches: 5. The CDR3 loop spans 15 amino acids. The CDR3 reads CASSMGQGWRTEAFF. The DNA for the CDR3 is TGTGCCAGTAGTATGGGACAGGGGTGGCGCACTGAAGCTTTCTTT. The entire variable domain, with the rest obtained from reference TRBV19 and TRBJ1-1, is as follows: DGGITQSPKYLFRKEGQNVTLSCEQNLNHDAMYWYRQDPGQGLRLIYYSQIVNDFQKGDIAEGYSVSREKKESFPLTVTSAQKNPTAFYLCASSMGQGWRTEAFFGQGTRLTVV.

The count of this clone is one. The V gene is TRBV28, the J gene TRBJ2-1; 9 nucleotides agree with TRBD1. The ends lost 4 bases at V and 9 bases at J; junction bases unmatched: 13. The length of the CDR3 is 16 residues. Germline assignment: CDR1 MDHEN and CDR2 SYDVKM. CDR3 sequence: CASSSTGQGTGAEQFF. The CDR3 nucleotides read TGTGCCAGCAGTTCCACAGGACAGGGGACAGGCGCTGAGCAGTTCTTC.

For the CDR3, the DNA is TGTGCCAGCAGGAGGGGGACAGCAACTAATGAAAAACTGTTTTTT. It translates to CASRRGTATNEKLFF. The gene calls are TRBV6-1 and TRBJ1-4; TRBD1 matches at 7 bases. CDR1 and CDR2 (germline): MNHNS, SASEGT. The CDR3 sequence is 15 residues long. The V and J ends lost 6 bases and 0 bases, in that order; junction bases with no gene match: 4.

V usage is TRBV4-2 and J usage is TRBJ2-7; 8 bases agree with TRBD1. Germline V lookup: CDR1 LGHNA, CDR2 YNFKEQ. The CDR3 covers 14 residues. After removal of 1 base from V and 4 bases from J, the junction contained 3 bases not matched to a gene. The CDR3 bases are TGTGCCAGCAGCCAAGGACAGGGGTGGTACGAGCAGTACTTC. Encoded protein: CASSQGQGWYEQYF.

The chain joins TRBV5-1 to TRBJ1-2, with no clear D. The germline V gene encodes CDR1 SGHRS and CDR2 YFSETQ. This CDR3 is 12 amino acids long. Trimming removed 0 bases from V and 8 bases from J, with 8 bases in between. The CDR3 DNA follows: TGCGCCAGCAGCTTGGAAGGGAGAGGCTACACCTTC. Translated: CASSLEGRGYTF.

The gene calls are TRBV18 and TRBJ2-1; 7 bases are shared with TRBD2. This CDR3 is 13 amino acids long. Germline CDR1 KGHSH, CDR2 LQKENI. With V trimmed by 3 bases and J by 6 bases, 2 bases remained unmatched. This chain's CDR3 is CASSPTSSNEQFF. CDR3 nucleotides: TGTGCCAGCTCACCGACTAGCAGCAATGAGCAGTTCTTC. The full variable domain, completed using reference TRBV18 and TRBJ2-1, is NAGVMQNPRHLVRRRGQEARLRCSPMKGHSHVYWYRQLPEEGLKFMVYLQKENIIDESGMPKERFSAEFPKEGPSILRIQQVVRGDSAAYFCASSPTSSNEQFFGPGTRLTVL.

V and J are TRBV7-2 and TRBJ2-2; D remains ambiguous. Germline values: CDR1 SGHTA, CDR2 FQGNSA. The CDR3 is made up of 13 amino acids. V dropped 4 bases and J dropped 5 bases, with 8 bases sitting between them. The CDR3 DNA reads as TGTGCCAGCAGCTGGAAAGGGACCGGGGAGCTGTTTTTT. It specifies CASSWKGTGELFF.